This TCR beta chain was sequenced during a study of response to subunit inactivated influenza vaccine. This clonotype has more than one count but fewer than ten. TCRdb re-derived calls from the RT-PCR reads in MiXCR, one entry per CDR3 protein. Of about 520,000 distinct CDR3 sequences listed, 25% are singletons. CDR3 length: 11 residues. Between the trimmed V and J ends, which lost 2 bases and 7 bases, there was a span of 6 bases. Germline V gene data show CDR1 as GTSNPN and CDR2 as SVGIG (reference sequence). Material: CD4+ T cells sorted from PBMCs, obtained 4 to 6 days after vaccination. This sequence originates from a man between 50 and 59 years old who received an inactivated influenza vaccine. This rearrangement joins TRBV30 to TRBJ2-1; unclear D gene. CDR3 bases: TGTGCCTGGAGTCCCAGGAATGAGCAGTTCTTC. It codes for CAWSPRNEQFF.